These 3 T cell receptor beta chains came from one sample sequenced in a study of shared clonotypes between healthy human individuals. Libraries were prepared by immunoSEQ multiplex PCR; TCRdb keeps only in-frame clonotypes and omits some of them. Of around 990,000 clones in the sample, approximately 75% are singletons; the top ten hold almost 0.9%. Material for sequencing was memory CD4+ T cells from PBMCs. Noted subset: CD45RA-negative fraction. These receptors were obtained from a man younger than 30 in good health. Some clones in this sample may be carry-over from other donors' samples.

Here the CDR3 reads CASSLGLAQVPYNEQFF. DNA of the CDR3: TGCGCCAGCAGCTTGGGGCTAGCCCAGGTCCCCTACAATGAGCAGTTCTTC. The chain joins TRBV5-1 to TRBJ2-1; D perhaps matches TRBD2 (5 bases). CDR3 length: 17 residues. V was clipped by 0 bases and J by 2 bases, with 15 bases between them. CDR1 is SGHRS and CDR2 is YFSETQ in the germline V gene. Full variable domain (outside the CDR3, taken from reference TRBV5-1 and TRBJ2-1): KAGVTQTPRYLIKTRGQQVTLSCSPISGHRSVSWYQQTPGQGLQFLFEYFSETQRNKGNFPGRFSGRQFSNSRSEMNVSTLELGDSALYLCASSLGLAQVPYNEQFFGPGTRLTVL.

CDR3 protein: CASSLDAGVYEQYF. In DNA form, the CDR3 reads TGTGCCAGCAGCTTGGATGCAGGGGTCTACGAGCAGTACTTC. This chain uses TRBV5-4 with TRBJ2-7; D perhaps matches TRBD1 (6 bases). V lost 0 bases, J lost 3 bases, and 10 bases lay in between. CDR1 and CDR2 from the germline V gene are SGHNT and YYREEE (reference sequence). The CDR3 contains 14 residues.

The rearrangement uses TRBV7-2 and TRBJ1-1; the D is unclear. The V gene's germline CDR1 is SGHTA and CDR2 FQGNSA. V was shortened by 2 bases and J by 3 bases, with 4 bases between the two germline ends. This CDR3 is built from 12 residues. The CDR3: CASSLRDTEAFF. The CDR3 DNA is TGTGCCAGCAGCTTAAGGGACACTGAAGCTTTCTTT.